Described below is a single T cell receptor (beta chain) sequence and its context. Its antigen is undetermined. Trimming removed 6 bases from V and 7 bases from J; junction bases left unmatched: 11. This CDR3 region has 14 residues. CDR1 is DFQATT and CDR2 is SNEGSKA in the germline V gene (reference sequence). These data come from a study of blood T cells in healthy people across ages. General observations from the study: There was no known CMV status for donors, so expanded clonotype changes were possibly confounded. Diversity of TCR beta per million T cells declined in a roughly linear way with age.

It was with a sample-barcoded 5' primer and a J-beta primer mix that a second PCR of about 7 to 12 cycles was run. Researchers report that a template-switch adaptor with 12 random nucleotides tagged each cDNA molecule. Each CDR3 protein is one row after TCRdb ran MiXCR on the 5' RACE reads. The table shows approximately 1.5 million distinct CDR3 sequences, with approximately 32% occurring only once. This clonotype was obtained from a woman aged 25 to 39 in good health. The genes are TRBV20-1 and TRBJ1-4; TRBD1 aligns across 7 bases. Sequencing was carried out using blood. The CDR3 bases are TGCAGTGCAAGGGAAGAAGGGGGCAGTGAAAAACTGTTTTTT. Translated: CSAREEGGSEKLFF.